This passage covers 28 T cell receptor beta chains from one sample sequenced in a study of vaccination effects on CD4 cells after COVID-19. Antigens of these TCRs are unknown. Data came from immunoSEQ multiplex PCR; TCRdb stores just in-frame clones and leaves some out. Of about 28,000 clones in the sample, 73% were seen once. Before sequencing, viral peptide pools were used by the ViraFEST assay to expand antigen-specific CD4+ T cells. On day 10 of culture, CD4+ T cells were separated out. All study participants received two doses of BNT162b2 or mRNA-1273 vaccine. The sequencing used CD4+ T cells from PBMCs cultured with HCoV-NL63 spike peptides, collected after COVID-19 vaccination. The receptors originated from a human donor who received a COVID-19 vaccine.

The V and J genes are TRBV5-1 and TRBJ2-7, with D perhaps TRBD1 (5 bases). V lost 0 bases and J 6 bases, leaving 10 bases between the germline ends. The V gene's germline CDR1 is SGHRS and CDR2 YFSETQ. This CDR3 comprises 13 residues. CDR3 coding DNA: TGCGCCAGCAGCTTGGGCCAGGGAACCGAGCAGTACTTC. It specifies CASSLGQGTEQYF.

This clone was found a few times. This chain joins TRBV19 and TRBJ2-7, with D possibly matching TRBD1 (5 bases). The CDR3 length is 15 residues. Trimming removed 0 bases from V and 1 base from J, with 10 bases in between. Germline V gene sequence: CDR1 LNHDA, CDR2 SQIVND (reference sequence). The CDR3: CASSIDHAGSYEQYF. The DNA of the CDR3 is TGTGCCAGTAGTATAGATCACGCAGGGTCCTACGAGCAGTACTTC. Full variable domain (rest looked up from reference TRBV19 and TRBJ2-7): DGGITQSPKYLFRKEGQNVTLSCEQNLNHDAMYWYRQDPGQGLRLIYYSQIVNDFQKGDIAEGYSVSREKKESFPLTVTSAQKNPTAFYLCASSIDHAGSYEQYFGPGTRLTVT.

The rearrangement joins TRBV5-1 to TRBJ2-5; D unclear. V lost 0 bases, J lost 5 bases, and 11 bases lay in between. Germline CDR1 SGHRS, CDR2 YFSETQ. The CDR3 is 14 amino acids. CDR3 residues: CASSLVSGPETQYF. The CDR3 nucleotides are TGCGCCAGCAGCTTGGTTTCAGGTCCTGAGACCCAGTACTTC.

This clone has a handful of counts. The chain is built from TRBV2 and TRBJ2-2, with D uncertain. Deletions cut 3 bases from V and 5 bases from J, with 7 bases between. This CDR3 region has 13 residues. The germline gives CDR1 SNHLY, CDR2 FYNNEI. CDR3 residues: CASSERWTGELFF. The CDR3 nucleotides are TGTGCCAGCAGTGAGAGGTGGACCGGGGAGCTGTTTTTT.

The chain carries TRBV4-1 and TRBJ1-2; D unresolved. The CDR3 contains 17 residues. Per the germline V gene, CDR1 is MGHRA and CDR2 is YSYEKL. Trimming left V 1 base short and J 8 bases short, with 23 bases between. The CDR3 spells CASSQVAGPSGMRGYTF. CDR3 in DNA: TGCGCCAGCAGCCAAGTGGCAGGCCCCAGCGGTATGCGAGGCTACACCTTC.

This chain links TRBV6-5 with TRBJ2-1, with TRBD1 matching over 7 bases. The ends lost 5 bases at V and 6 bases at J; junction bases unmatched: 10. This CDR3 contains 15 residues. The germline gives CDR1 MNHEY, CDR2 SVGAGI. The CDR3 bases are TGTGCCAGCAGTCGAAAAGGGGGCGTAGGCAATGAGCAGTTCTTC. Residues: CASSRKGGVGNEQFF.

V usage is TRBV6-5 and J usage is TRBJ2-7, with D perhaps matching TRBD1 or TRBD2 (5 bases each). Trimming took off 8 bases at V and 1 base at J, with 12 bases between the two ends. Germline lookup yields CDR1 MNHEY and CDR2 SVGAGI. This CDR3 is 13 amino acids long. CDR3 sequence reads: CASRDGSSYEQYF. Written as DNA, the CDR3 is TGTGCCAGCCGGGACGGGTCTTCCTACGAGCAGTACTTC.

This sequence joins TRBV7-9 and TRBJ2-3; D not certain. CDR1 is SEHNR, CDR2 FQNEAQ, per germline (reference sequence). This CDR3 is 14 amino acids long. V lost 3 bases and J lost 2, with 9 bases in between. CDR3 region: CASSFGATTDTQYF. For the CDR3, the DNA is TGTGCCAGCAGCTTTGGAGCGACCACAGATACGCAGTATTTT.

This clone was recorded only once. The V and J genes are TRBV10-2 and TRBJ2-1; the match to TRBD2 covers 8 bases. Germline V CDR1 and CDR2: WSHSY, SAAADI. The junction had 14 bases not matched to a gene; V was cut back by 0 bases and J by 10 bases. This CDR3 is 17 amino acids long. The CDR3 DNA reads as TGCGCCAGCAGTGAGTCGGATCCGGGACTAGTAATTTGGGAGCAGTTCTTC. This gives the protein CASSESDPGLVIWEQFF.

A few counts support this clone. This chain connects TRBV9 to TRBJ2-7, with D possibly being TRBD1 or TRBD2 (5 bases each). V gave up 3 bases and J gave up 4 bases, with 17 bases separating them. CDR3 size: 15 residues. Germline V CDR1 and CDR2: SGDLS, YYNGEE. This CDR3 reads CASSGYSGTGYEQYF. CDR3 coding DNA: TGTGCCAGCAGCGGTTACTCTGGGACCGGTTACGAGCAGTACTTC. The full variable domain, in which reference TRBV9 and TRBJ2-7 provide the parts outside the CDR3, is DSGVTQTPKHLITATGQRVTLRCSPRSGDLSVYWYQQSLDQGLQFLIQYYNGEERAKGNILERFSAQQFPDLHSELNLSSLELGDSALYFCASSGYSGTGYEQYFGPGTRLTVT.

The chain recombines TRBV19 with TRBJ1-5; 8 positions agree with TRBD1. The germline CDR1 and CDR2 sequences are LNHDA and SQIVND (reference sequence). The V and J ends lost 5 bases and 9 bases, in that order; junction bases with no gene match: 12. The CDR3 is made up of 15 amino acids. Here the CDR3 DNA reads TGTGCCAGTAGTGCCCTAACAGGGGGGGAACGGCCCCAGCATTTT. Protein product: CASSALTGGERPQHF.

The chain has TRBV6-1 and TRBJ2-5, with no clear D. Trimming removed 2 bases at V and 2 bases at J, with 15 bases between. CDR1 and CDR2 (germline): MNHNS, SASEGT. The CDR3 totals 16 residues. The CDR3 sequence: CASSERSGSRQETQYF. In DNA form, the CDR3 reads TGTGCCAGCAGTGAAAGGTCAGGCAGCCGTCAAGAGACCCAGTACTTC.

The chain has TRBV6-5 and TRBJ2-1; TRBD2 is a possible D gene (6 bases). V was trimmed by 6 bases and J by 5 bases, leaving 14 bases between them. The CDR3 runs 14 residues. CDR1 and CDR2 from the germline V gene are MNHEY and SVGAGI. The CDR3 DNA reads as TGTGCCAGCAGACGATATCCGGGAGACAATGAGCAGTTCTTC. It translates to CASRRYPGDNEQFF.

The chain carries TRBV6-4 and TRBJ2-5; TRBD2 matches at 10 bases. This CDR3 region has 15 residues. Unmatched junction bases numbered 6, after V lost 8 bases and J lost 0 bases. Germline CDR1 MRHNA, CDR2 SNTAGT. The CDR3 DNA sequence: TGTGCCAGCGCCCCAGGACTAGCGGACCAAGAGACCCAGTACTTC. Encoded protein: CASAPGLADQETQYF.

This clone was detected a few times. The chain couples TRBV29-1 to TRBJ2-5; maybe TRBD2 (6 bases). CDR3 size: 15 residues. Per the germline V gene, CDR1 is SQVTM and CDR2 is ANQGSEA. V shed 3 bases and J shed 7 bases, with 21 bases lying between them. CDR3 nucleotide sequence: TGCAGCGTTGAGTCCCCAACTCACGTGGGGGGGACCCAGTACTTC. The encoded protein is CSVESPTHVGGTQYF.

This chain connects TRBV5-4 to TRBJ1-4, with TRBD1 identical over 7 bases. CDR1 SGHNT and CDR2 YYREEE come from the germline V gene (reference sequence). V lost 0 bases and J lost 4; bases outside the gene matches: 0. This CDR3 spans 14 amino acids. CDR3 DNA: TGTGCCAGCAGCTTGGACAGGGGTAATGAAAAACTGTTTTTT. This encodes CASSLDRGNEKLFF.

The V call is TRBV7-2, the J call TRBJ2-5; D possibly corresponds to TRBD2 (6 bases). CDR1 and CDR2 from the germline V gene are SGHTA and FQGNSA. Trimming took off 1 base at V and 4 bases at J, with 13 bases between the two ends. The CDR3 covers 15 residues. The CDR3 reads CASSLGAGSGETQYF. The DNA of the CDR3 is TGTGCCAGCAGCTTAGGGGCGGGGTCGGGAGAGACCCAGTACTTC.

The J gene is TRBJ1-2, the V gene TRBV9, with 10 bases matching TRBD1. Germline CDR1 is SGDLS and CDR2 is YYNGEE. The CDR3 runs to 14 residues. J gave up 8 bases and V 4 bases, and 8 bases lay outside the gene matches. The CDR3 reads CASSPRTGGEGYTF. For the CDR3, the DNA is TGTGCCAGCAGCCCCCGGACAGGGGGGGAGGGCTACACCTTC.

This clone was observed a few times. CDR3 sequence reads: CASSLGTGPLGYTF. The CDR3 region has the DNA TGCGCCAGCAGCTTGGGGACAGGGCCGCTAGGCTACACCTTC. The rearrangement links TRBV5-1 to TRBJ1-2; TRBD1 agrees at 8 bases. CDR1 and CDR2 (germline): SGHRS, YFSETQ. V was pared by 0 bases and J by 8 bases, with 6 bases of the junction left unmatched. CDR3 length: 14 amino acids.

This clone was observed once. The V gene is TRBV9, the J gene TRBJ2-7, with 9 positions matching TRBD1. The germline V gene encodes CDR1 SGDLS and CDR2 YYNGEE. V lost 4 bases and J lost 1; bases outside the gene matches: 3. This CDR3 spans 14 amino acids. CDR3 sequence (DNA): TGTGCCAGCAGCTCCGGGACAGGGTCCTACGAGCAGTACTTC. Amino acids: CASSSGTGSYEQYF. The full variable domain, in which reference TRBV9 and TRBJ2-7 provide the parts outside the CDR3, is DSGVTQTPKHLITATGQRVTLRCSPRSGDLSVYWYQQSLDQGLQFLIQYYNGEERAKGNILERFSAQQFPDLHSELNLSSLELGDSALYFCASSSGTGSYEQYFGPGTRLTVT.

The rearrangement uses TRBV7-9 and TRBJ1-4; 7 bases are shared with TRBD1. Germline V gives CDR1 SEHNR, CDR2 FQNEAQ (reference sequence). The CDR3 length is 14 residues. With V trimmed by 8 bases and J by 7 bases, 10 bases remained unmatched. The CDR3 protein is CASRSPNRGEKLFF. The CDR3 nucleotides are TGTGCCAGCCGCAGCCCAAACAGGGGTGAAAAACTGTTTTTT. The full variable domain, rest sourced from reference TRBV7-9 and TRBJ1-4, is DTGVSQNPRHKITKRGQNVTFRCDPISEHNRLYWYRQTLGQGPEFLTYFQNEAQLEKSRLLSDRFSAERPKGSFSTLEIQRTEQGDSAMYLCASRSPNRGEKLFFGSGTQLSVL.

There are a few counts of this clone. The rearrangement joins TRBV3-1 (or the pseudogene TRBV3-2) to TRBJ2-7, with 7 bases that match TRBD1. Germline values: CDR1 LGHDT, CDR2 YNNKEL (reference sequence). CDR3 size: 13 residues. The trim removed 8 bases at V and 3 bases at J, leaving 7 bases unmatched. The CDR3 loop is CASSPDRFYEQYF. CDR3 coding DNA: TGTGCCAGCTCCCCGGACAGGTTCTACGAGCAGTACTTC.

This clone was seen a single time. V gene TRBV11-2 combines with J gene TRBJ1-1; D possibly corresponds to TRBD1 (5 bases). The CDR3 consists of 14 residues. Trimming removed 5 bases from V and 0 bases from J, with 10 bases in between. CDR1 is SGHAT, CDR2 FQNNGV, per germline. As DNA, the CDR3 is TGTGCCAGCAGCGCCGACAGACTGAACACTGAAGCTTTCTTT. Its protein product is CASSADRLNTEAFF.

The chain carries TRBV4-2 and TRBJ1-4; a weak D match, TRBD1 (5 bases). V lost 4 bases to trimming and J lost 0 bases, with 12 bases between them. This CDR3 has 16 residues. Germline V gives CDR1 LGHNA, CDR2 YNFKEQ. The CDR3 DNA reads as TGTGCCAGCAGCCCAGGGAACAGTGCAACTAATGAAAAACTGTTTTTT. Translation gives CASSPGNSATNEKLFF.

V and J are TRBV9 and TRBJ2-3; D could derive from TRBD1 or TRBD2 (5 bases each). CDR1 and CDR2 from the germline V gene are SGDLS and YYNGEE. This CDR3 has 15 residues. Between the trimmed V and J ends, which lost 5 bases and 6 bases, there was a span of 19 bases. The CDR3 DNA reads as TGTGCCAGCAGTAACCGGGACCGTGTCGTGGATACGCAGTATTTT. This sequence encodes CASSNRDRVVDTQYF.

The rearrangement links TRBV5-1 to TRBJ2-5; the match to TRBD2 covers 11 bases. Germline V gene lookup returns CDR1 SGHRS and CDR2 YFSETQ. This CDR3 has 16 amino acids. The V gene end was trimmed by 1 base and the J gene end by 5 bases; junction bases not matched to a gene: 7. The CDR3 coding sequence is TGCGCCAGCAGCTTGCTACTAGCGGGGGTTATCGAGACCCAGTACTTC. It yields the protein CASSLLLAGVIETQYF.

The chain couples TRBV6-5 to TRBJ2-7; possibly TRBD2 for D (6 bases). Trimming removed 4 bases at V and 10 bases at J, with 23 bases between. Germline V gene data show CDR1 as MNHEY and CDR2 as SVGAGI. CDR3 length: 15 amino acids. The CDR3 DNA sequence: TGTGCCAGCAGTTTGGAGGGCAACTTTCGGTGGAATCAGTACTTC. Translating it yields CASSLEGNFRWNQYF.

The chain recombines TRBV6-4 with TRBJ2-1; 10 bases are shared with TRBD2. CDR1 is MRHNA, CDR2 SNTAGT, per germline. The CDR3 sequence is 16 residues long. Trimming cost V 4 bases and J 3 bases; bases outside gene matches: 6. CDR3 bases: TGTGCCAGCAGTGTCCGGACTAGCGGTGACTACAATGAGCAGTTCTTC. It specifies CASSVRTSGDYNEQFF.